The clone carrying this T cell receptor beta chain has at least ten counts. The sample is drawn from a study of blood T cells in healthy people across ages. The V and J ends lost 6 bases and 0 bases, in that order; junction bases with no gene match: 5. The CDR3 is 15 residues long. Alongside a J-beta primer mix, a sample-barcoded 5' primer served in a second PCR lasting 7 to 11 cycles. TCRdb fed the 5' RACE reads into MiXCR, producing one record per CDR3 protein. The sample carries over a million distinct CDR3 sequences, more than 35% recorded once. The sample taken for sequencing was blood. The J gene is TRBJ2-3, the V gene TRBV12-3 or TRBV12-4; 8 bases match TRBD1. The receptor was isolated from a woman aged 60-70 years in good health. The DNA of the CDR3 is TGTGCCAGCAGCCGCACAGGGGGTAGCACAGATACGCAGTATTTT. Translating gives CASSRTGGSTDTQYF.